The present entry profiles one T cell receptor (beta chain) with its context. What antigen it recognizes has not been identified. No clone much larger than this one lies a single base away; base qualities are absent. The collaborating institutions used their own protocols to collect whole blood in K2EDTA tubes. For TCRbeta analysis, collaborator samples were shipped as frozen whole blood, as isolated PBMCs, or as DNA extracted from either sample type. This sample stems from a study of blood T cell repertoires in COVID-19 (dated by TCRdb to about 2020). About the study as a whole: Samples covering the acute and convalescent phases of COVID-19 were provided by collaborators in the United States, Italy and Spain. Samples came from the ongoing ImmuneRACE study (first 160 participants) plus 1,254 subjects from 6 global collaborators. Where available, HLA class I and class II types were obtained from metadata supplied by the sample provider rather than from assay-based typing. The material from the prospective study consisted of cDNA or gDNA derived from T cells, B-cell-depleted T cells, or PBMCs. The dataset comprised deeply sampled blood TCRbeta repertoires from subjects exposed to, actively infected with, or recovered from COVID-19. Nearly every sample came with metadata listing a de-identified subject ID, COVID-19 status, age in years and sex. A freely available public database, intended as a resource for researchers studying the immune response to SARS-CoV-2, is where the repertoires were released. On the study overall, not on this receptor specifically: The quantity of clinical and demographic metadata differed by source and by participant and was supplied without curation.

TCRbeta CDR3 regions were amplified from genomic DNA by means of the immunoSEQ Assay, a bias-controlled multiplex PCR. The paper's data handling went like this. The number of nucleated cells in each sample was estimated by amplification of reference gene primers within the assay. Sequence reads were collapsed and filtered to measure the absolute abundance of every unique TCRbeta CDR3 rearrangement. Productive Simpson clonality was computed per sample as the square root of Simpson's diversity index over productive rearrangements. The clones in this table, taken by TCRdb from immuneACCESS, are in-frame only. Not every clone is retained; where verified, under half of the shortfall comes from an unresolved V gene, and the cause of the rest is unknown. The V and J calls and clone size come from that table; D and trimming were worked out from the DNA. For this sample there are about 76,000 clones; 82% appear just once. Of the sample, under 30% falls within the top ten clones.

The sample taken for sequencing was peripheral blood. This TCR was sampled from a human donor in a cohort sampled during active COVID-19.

The nucleotide sequence is TGTGCCAGCAGCCCGGCCCAGGGCGACGCCGGGGAGCTGTTTTTT. Translated, this is CASSPAQGDAGELFF. This sequence uses TRBV28 and TRBJ2-2; perhaps TRBD1 is the D gene, with 5 bases matching. V and J are truncated by 6 bases and 6 bases respectively, leaving an intervening sequence of 17 bases. Per the germline V gene, MDHEN is the CDR1 and SYDVKM is the CDR2. There are 15 amino acids in the CDR3, from cysteine to phenylalanine inclusive. The retained sequence is limited to the CDR3, 45 bases, with the frame set at the first base.